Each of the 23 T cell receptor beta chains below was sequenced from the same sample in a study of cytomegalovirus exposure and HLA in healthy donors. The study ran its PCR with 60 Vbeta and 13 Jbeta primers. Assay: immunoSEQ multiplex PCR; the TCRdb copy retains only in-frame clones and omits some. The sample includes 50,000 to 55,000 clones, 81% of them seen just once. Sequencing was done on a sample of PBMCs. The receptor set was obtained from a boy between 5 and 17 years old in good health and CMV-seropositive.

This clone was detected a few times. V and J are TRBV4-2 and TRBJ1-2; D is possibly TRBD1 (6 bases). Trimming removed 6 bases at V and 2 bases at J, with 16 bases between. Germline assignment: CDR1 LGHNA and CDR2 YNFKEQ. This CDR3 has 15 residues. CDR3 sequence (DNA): TGTGCCAGCAGTCGCACCGGGACACCCAACTATGGCTACACCTTC. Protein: CASSRTGTPNYGYTF.

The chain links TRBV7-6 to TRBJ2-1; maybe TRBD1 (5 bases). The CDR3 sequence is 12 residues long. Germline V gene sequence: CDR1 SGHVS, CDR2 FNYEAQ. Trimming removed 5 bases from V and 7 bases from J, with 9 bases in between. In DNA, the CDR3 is TGTGCCAGCAGCACAGGTTGGAATGAGCAGTTCTTC. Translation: CASSTGWNEQFF.

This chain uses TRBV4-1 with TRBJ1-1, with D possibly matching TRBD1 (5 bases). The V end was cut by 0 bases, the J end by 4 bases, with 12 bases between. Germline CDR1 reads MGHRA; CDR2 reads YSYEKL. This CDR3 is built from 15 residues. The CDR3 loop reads CASSQEGVQITEAFF. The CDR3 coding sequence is TGCGCCAGCAGCCAAGAAGGGGTCCAGATCACTGAAGCTTTCTTT.

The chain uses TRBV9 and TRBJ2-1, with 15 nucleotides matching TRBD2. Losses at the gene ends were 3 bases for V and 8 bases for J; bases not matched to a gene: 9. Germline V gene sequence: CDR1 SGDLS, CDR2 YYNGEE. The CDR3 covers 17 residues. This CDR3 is CASSGGLAGGNRDEQFF. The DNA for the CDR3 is TGTGCCAGCAGCGGGGGACTAGCGGGGGGTAATCGCGATGAGCAGTTCTTC.

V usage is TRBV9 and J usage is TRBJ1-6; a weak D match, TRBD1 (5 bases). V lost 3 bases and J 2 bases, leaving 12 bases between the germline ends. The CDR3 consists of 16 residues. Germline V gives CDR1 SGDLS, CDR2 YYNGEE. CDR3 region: CASSAHTGAYNSPLHF. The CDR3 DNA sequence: TGTGCCAGCAGCGCGCATACGGGGGCCTATAATTCACCCCTCCACTTT.

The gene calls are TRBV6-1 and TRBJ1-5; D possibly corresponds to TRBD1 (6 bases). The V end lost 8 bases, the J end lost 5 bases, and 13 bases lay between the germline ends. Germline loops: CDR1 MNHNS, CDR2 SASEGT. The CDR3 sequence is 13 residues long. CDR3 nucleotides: TGTGCCAGCCTCATGGGGGCGGATCAGCCCCAGCATTTT. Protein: CASLMGADQPQHF.

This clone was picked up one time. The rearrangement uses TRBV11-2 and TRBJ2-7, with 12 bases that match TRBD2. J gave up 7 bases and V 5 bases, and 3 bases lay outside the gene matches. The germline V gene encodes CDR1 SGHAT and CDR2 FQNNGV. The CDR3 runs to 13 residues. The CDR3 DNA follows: TGTGCCAGCAGCCCCGGGACTAGCGGGGAGCAGTACTTC. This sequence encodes CASSPGTSGEQYF.

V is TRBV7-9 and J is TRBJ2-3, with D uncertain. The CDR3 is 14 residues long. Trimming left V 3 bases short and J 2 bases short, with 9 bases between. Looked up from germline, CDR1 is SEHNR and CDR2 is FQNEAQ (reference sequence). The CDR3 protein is CASSFDSNTDTQYF. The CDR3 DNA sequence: TGTGCCAGCAGCTTCGACTCGAACACAGATACGCAGTATTTT.

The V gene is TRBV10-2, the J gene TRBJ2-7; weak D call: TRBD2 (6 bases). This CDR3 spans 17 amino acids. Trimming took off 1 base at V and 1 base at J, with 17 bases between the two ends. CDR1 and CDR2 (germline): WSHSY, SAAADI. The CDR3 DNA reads TGCGCCAGCAGTGAGTTAGGCGGGGCAGGCCTGTCCTACGAGCAGTACTTC. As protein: CASSELGGAGLSYEQYF.

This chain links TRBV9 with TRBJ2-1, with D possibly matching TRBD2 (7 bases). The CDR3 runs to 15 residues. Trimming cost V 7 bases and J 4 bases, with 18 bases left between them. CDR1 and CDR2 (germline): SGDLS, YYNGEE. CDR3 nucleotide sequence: TGTGCCAGCTCCGTAGGGGGGGGAAGATACAATGAGCAGTTCTTC. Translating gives CASSVGGGRYNEQFF.

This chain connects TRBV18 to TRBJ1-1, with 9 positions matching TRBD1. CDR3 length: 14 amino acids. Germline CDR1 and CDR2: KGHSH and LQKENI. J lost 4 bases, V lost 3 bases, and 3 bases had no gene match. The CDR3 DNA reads TGTGCCAGCTCACCGGGGGACAGGGCCACTGAAGCTTTCTTT. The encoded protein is CASSPGDRATEAFF.

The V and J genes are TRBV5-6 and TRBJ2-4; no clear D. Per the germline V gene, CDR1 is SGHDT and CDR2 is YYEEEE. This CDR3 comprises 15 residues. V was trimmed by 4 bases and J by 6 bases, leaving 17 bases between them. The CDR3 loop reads CASSPGARPVNIQYF. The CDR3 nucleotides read TGTGCCAGCAGCCCTGGAGCGAGACCCGTAAACATTCAGTACTTC.

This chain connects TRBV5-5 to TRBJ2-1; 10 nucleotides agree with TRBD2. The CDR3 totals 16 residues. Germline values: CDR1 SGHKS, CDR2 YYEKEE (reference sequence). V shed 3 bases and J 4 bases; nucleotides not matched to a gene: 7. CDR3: CASSSLLAGAYNEQFF. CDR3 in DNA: TGTGCCAGCAGCTCCCTTCTAGCGGGGGCTTACAATGAGCAGTTCTTC.

The chain's CDR3 is CASSQGNSPLHF. Written as DNA, the CDR3 is TGTGCCAGCAGCCAGGGGAATTCACCCCTCCACTTT. The rearrangement uses TRBV9 and TRBJ1-6; the D gene is possibly TRBD1 (6 bases). With 4 bases removed from V and 7 bases from J, the gap between germline ends came to 6 bases. The V gene's germline CDR1 is SGDLS and CDR2 YYNGEE. The CDR3 is made up of 12 amino acids. Based on the CDR3 plus reference TRBV9 and TRBJ1-6, the full variable domain is DSGVTQTPKHLITATGQRVTLRCSPRSGDLSVYWYQQSLDQGLQFLIQYYNGEERAKGNILERFSAQQFPDLHSELNLSSLELGDSALYFCASSQGNSPLHFGNGTRLTVT.

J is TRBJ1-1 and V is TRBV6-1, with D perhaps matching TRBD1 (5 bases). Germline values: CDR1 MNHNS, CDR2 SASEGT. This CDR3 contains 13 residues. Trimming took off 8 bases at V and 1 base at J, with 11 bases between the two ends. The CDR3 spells CASWGIWNTEAFF. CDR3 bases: TGTGCCAGCTGGGGCATCTGGAACACTGAAGCTTTCTTT.

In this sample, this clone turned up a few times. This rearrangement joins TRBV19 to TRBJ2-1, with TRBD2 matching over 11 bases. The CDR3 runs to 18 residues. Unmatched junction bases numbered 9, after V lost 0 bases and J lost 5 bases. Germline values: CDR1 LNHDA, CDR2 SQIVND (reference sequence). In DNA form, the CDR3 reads TGTGCCAGTAGTATAGATGTTAGGGGACTAGCGGCCCACAATGAGCAGTTCTTC. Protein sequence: CASSIDVRGLAAHNEQFF.

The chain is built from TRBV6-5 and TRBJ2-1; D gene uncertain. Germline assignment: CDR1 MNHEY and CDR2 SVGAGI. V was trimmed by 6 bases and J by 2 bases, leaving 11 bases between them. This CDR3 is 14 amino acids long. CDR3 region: CASSLGIPYNEQFF. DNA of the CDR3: TGTGCCAGCAGCCTAGGAATTCCCTACAATGAGCAGTTCTTC.

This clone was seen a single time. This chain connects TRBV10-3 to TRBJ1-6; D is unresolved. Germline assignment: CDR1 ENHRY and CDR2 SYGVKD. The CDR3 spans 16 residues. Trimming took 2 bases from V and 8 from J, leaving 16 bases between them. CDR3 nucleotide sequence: TGTGCCATCAGTGAGGTTTTTACCACAAGTGATTCACCCCTCCACTTT. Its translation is CAISEVFTTSDSPLHF.

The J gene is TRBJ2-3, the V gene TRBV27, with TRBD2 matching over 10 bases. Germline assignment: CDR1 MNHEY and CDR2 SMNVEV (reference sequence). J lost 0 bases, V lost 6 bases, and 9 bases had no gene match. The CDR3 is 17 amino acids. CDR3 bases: TGTGCCAGCAGCCCCGAGGATAGCGGGGGGAGCACAGATACGCAGTATTTT. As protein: CASSPEDSGGSTDTQYF.

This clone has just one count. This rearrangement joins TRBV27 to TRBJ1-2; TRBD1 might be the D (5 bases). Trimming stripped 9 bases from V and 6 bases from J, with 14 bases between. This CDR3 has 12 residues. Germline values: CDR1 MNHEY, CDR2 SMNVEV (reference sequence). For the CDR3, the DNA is TGTGCCAGTGGGGGGATCAGGAATGGCTACACCTTC. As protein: CASGGIRNGYTF.

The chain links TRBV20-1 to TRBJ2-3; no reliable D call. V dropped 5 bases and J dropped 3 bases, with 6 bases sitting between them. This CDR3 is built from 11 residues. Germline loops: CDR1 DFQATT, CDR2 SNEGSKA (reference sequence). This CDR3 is CSAQVTDTQYF. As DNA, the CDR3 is TGCAGTGCTCAGGTGACAGATACGCAGTATTTT.

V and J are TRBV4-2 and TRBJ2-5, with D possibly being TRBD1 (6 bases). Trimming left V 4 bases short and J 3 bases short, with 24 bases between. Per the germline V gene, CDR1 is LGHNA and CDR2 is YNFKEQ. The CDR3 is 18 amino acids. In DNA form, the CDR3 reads TGTGCCAGCAGCCCAGGGGCTGGGCTAGACCTAATAAAAGAGACCCAGTACTTC. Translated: CASSPGAGLDLIKETQYF.

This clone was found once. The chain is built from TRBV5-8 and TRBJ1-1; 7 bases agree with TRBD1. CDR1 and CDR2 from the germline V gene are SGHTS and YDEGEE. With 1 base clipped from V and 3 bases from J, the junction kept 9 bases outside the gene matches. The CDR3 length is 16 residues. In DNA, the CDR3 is TGTGCCAGCAGCTTGAGGGACAGCTACCTTCACACTGAAGCTTTCTTT. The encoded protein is CASSLRDSYLHTEAFF.